This T cell receptor (beta chain) was sequenced for a study of OX40 agonist ivuxolimab in advanced cancers. A note on the overall study: Ivuxolimab was a fully human IgG2 agonistic monoclonal antibody targeting the costimulatory receptor OX40 (CD134). Intravenous ivuxolimab was administered to patients every 2 weeks at six dose levels: 0.01, 0.1, 0.3, 1.5, 3 and 10 mg/kg. Among the roughly 52 dose-escalation patients, 19 had hepatocellular carcinoma, around 15 melanoma, 9 renal cell carcinoma and 9 head and neck cancer. The dose-escalation cohort was approximately 83% male with a mean age of approximately 60 years, ranging from roughly 23 to 90. Patients were allowed to have had prior anti-PD-1, anti-PD-L1 or anti-CTLA-4 therapy, and 40% to 45% of the dose-escalation patients had been treated with checkpoint inhibitors. Partial responses occurred in three dose-escalation patients: two with cutaneous melanoma and one with hepatocellular carcinoma. Peripheral TCRbeta sequencing aimed to test whether ivuxolimab altered TCR sequence diversity and caused clonal T-cell expansion. The paper covers the monotherapy dose-escalation part of the phase I ivuxolimab trial, which included N = 52 patients. Results the study describes overall, beyond this receptor: After ivuxolimab, more expanded clones were found on average in CD8+ T cells than in CD4+ T cells. Which antigens the clonally expanded peripheral T cells were specific for was not determined. Low levels of normalized T-cell clonal expansion were also seen in some patients who did not respond. At doses from 0.1 to 3.0 mg/kg, clonal expansion was seen in both CD4+ and CD8+ blood T cells between baseline and week 6. In the 0.1-3.0 mg/kg groups, partial responders were among the patients with the lowest normalized peripheral clonal expansion, particularly in CD8+ T cells.

To sequence the TCRbeta CDR3 region, genomic DNA was isolated from the sorted cells. The immunoSEQ Assay was used for sequencing of TCRbeta CDR3 regions. The immuneACCESS repertoire file appears here via TCRdb, limited to in-frame rearrangements. These files lack a portion of the clones; in checked studies, under half of the deficit traces to unresolved V genes, and the cause of the others is not known. The sample records 100,000 to 150,000 clones, 85% to 95% of which are singletons. Under 0.85% of the sample is taken by the ten largest. Patients with autoimmune disease history or receiving systemic immunosuppression were excluded from the trial. Peripheral blood for TCR sequencing was drawn from every dose cohort at baseline, at cycle 4 day 1 and at cycle 7 day 1. Samples were obtained from an open-label, multicenter, first-in-human phase I dose-escalation trial of ivuxolimab. Adults with locally advanced or metastatic melanoma, renal cell carcinoma, hepatocellular carcinoma or head and neck squamous cell carcinoma were enrolled in the trial. Before TCR sequencing, CD4+ and CD8+ T cells were separately sorted from peripheral blood.

There are 16 amino acids in the CDR3, from cysteine to phenylalanine inclusive. Only CDR3 DNA remains: 48 bases, in frame from the first base. For CDR1 and CDR2, the germline V gene lists KGHSH and LQKENI. V is shortened by 4 bases, J by 2 bases, and the region joining them spans 15 bases. About this clone: Its antigen is currently not known. No much larger clonotype is one base removed from it; base qualities were not supplied.

Sample: CD4+ or CD8+ T cells sorted from blood, taken in a trial of the OX40 agonist ivuxolimab. The receptor comes from an adult with an advanced solid tumor such as melanoma, head and neck, liver or kidney cancer. Here the chain combines TRBV18 and TRBJ1-3; the D gene is perhaps TRBD1, from 5 matching bases. The DNA is as follows: TGTGCCAGCTCACTCGGGACGCCCAAGACTGGAAACACCATATATTTT. It translates as CASSLGTPKTGNTIYF.